The TCR beta chain described here comes from a study of CD8 T cells in ankylosing spondylitis. Quantitative 5'-RACE with molecular barcodes generated TCR beta libraries. TCRdb passed the 5' RACE reads through MiXCR, listing each CDR3 protein once. The data show 450,000 or so distinct CDR3 sequences, 25% to 30% seen once. Broader study findings: Disease-linked clones bore a CD8+ phenotype and were relatively rare in peripheral blood. Earlier authors reported some of these motif variants in reactive arthritis synovial fluid and blood. Within ankylosing spondylitis blood, a TCR beta motif made up of under 10 highly homologous variants appeared to be characteristic.

This clonotype occurred a few times. Its antigen remains unknown. The sequence was obtained from a male donor with ankylosing spondylitis. The sample consisted of blood, either unsorted or a sorted T cell fraction (not recorded which).

The CDR3 bases are TGTGCCATCAGTGGCGGGGACAGGGAGGAGGGTCAGCCCCAGCATTTT. This translates into CAISGGDREEGQPQHF. The rearrangement links TRBV10-3 to TRBJ1-5; 9 positions agree with TRBD1. The CDR3 loop spans 16 amino acids. Germline V gene lookup returns CDR1 ENHRY and CDR2 SYGVKD. Germline trimming cut 4 bases from V and 6 bases from J; bases unmatched to any gene: 10.